These T cell receptor beta chains were read from a single sample in a study of CD8+CD57+ T cells in acquired aplastic anemia. TCRdb reprocessed the reads via MiXCR and lists one record per CDR3 protein. The table includes 400,000 to 600,000 distinct CDR3 sequences, approximately 32% detected once. The specimen was sorted CD4+, CD8+, or CD8+CD57+ T cells (not recorded which) from PBMCs. The receptors come from a human donor with aplastic anemia. The CDR3 runs from the conserved cysteine through the conserved F or W. The order of the fields is V gene, D gene, clone size, J gene, CDR3 protein, CDR3 DNA. D genes are given only for firm matches. The size of a clone is reported for some rows only, either as once, few or many, or as a class for expanded clones.

TRBV29-1	.	.	TRBJ1-2	CSVEISGGDGYTF	TGCAGCGTTGAGATATCCGGGGGCGATGGCTACACCTTC
TRBV2	.	few	TRBJ1-4	CASSVLPGGDEKLFF	TGTGCCAGCAGTGTTCTGCCGGGGGGCGATGAAAAACTGTTTTTT
TRBV9	TRBD1	.	TRBJ2-7	CASSTGSTGEKEYF	TGTGCCAGCTCAACGGGGTCGACAGGGGAGAAGGAGTACTTC
TRBV30	.	few	TRBJ1-5	CAWTPRGTNQPQHF	TGTGCCTGGACCCCCAGGGGCACCAATCAGCCCCAGCATTTT
TRBV7-8	.	.	TRBJ1-6	CASSLAMGQGNNSPLHF	TGTGCCAGCAGCTTAGCGATGGGGCAGGGTAATAATTCACCCCTCCACTTT
TRBV4-1	.	.	TRBJ2-7	CASSQGQESSHEQYF	TGCGCCAGCAGCCAAGGACAGGAGAGCTCCCACGAGCAGTACTTC
TRBV25-1	TRBD2	few	TRBJ2-1	CASSLAGGENNEQFF	TGTGCCAGCAGTCTAGCGGGAGGGGAAAACAATGAGCAGTTCTTC
TRBV20-1	.	.	TRBJ2-1	CSARETGLHGNEQFF	TGCAGTGCTAGAGAGACTGGGCTACATGGAAATGAGCAGTTCTTC
TRBV7-9	.	many	TRBJ1-6	CASSLDASPLHF	TGTGCCAGCAGCCTCGACGCTTCACCCCTCCACTTT
TRBV5-6	.	few	TRBJ2-5	CASRLRGDQETQYF	TGTGCCAGCAGGTTGCGGGGCGACCAAGAGACCCAGTACTTC
TRBV7-9	.	.	TRBJ2-7	CASSAGSFYEQYF	TGTGCCAGCAGCGCCGGGTCCTTCTACGAGCAGTACTTC
TRBV12-5	.	.	TRBJ2-1	CASGRDTRGFNEQFF	TGTGCTAGTGGCCGGGACACCAGAGGGTTCAATGAGCAGTTCTTC
TRBV19	.	many	TRBJ1-1	CASAKGPLNTEAFF	TGTGCCAGTGCGAAAGGGCCCTTGAACACTGAAGCTTTCTTT
TRBV5-4	TRBD1	.	TRBJ1-2	CASSSGTGYGCTF	TGTGCCAGCAGCTCCGGGACAGGCTATGGCTGCACCTTC
TRBV6-1	TRBD1	many	TRBJ1-2	CASSPYLGQGARGYTF	TGTGCCAGCAGTCCGTACTTGGGACAGGGGGCAAGAGGCTACACCTTC
TRBV5-6	.	.	TRBJ1-6	CASSSNGGSGGTPLHF	TGTGCCAGCAGCTCTAACGGCGGGTCGGGTGGGACACCCCTCCACTTT
TRBV11-2	.	many	TRBJ2-7	CASSPDRNEQYF	TGTGCCAGCAGCCCAGACAGGAACGAGCAGTACTTC
TRBV24-1	TRBD1	many	TRBJ1-1	CATSDKDRGNTEAFF	TGTGCCACCAGTGATAAGGACAGGGGGAACACTGAAGCTTTCTTT